This T cell receptor (beta chain) was observed in a study of ipilimumab plus nivolumab after autologous stem cell transplantation. Overall study: DLBCL patients had primary refractory or relapsed disease.

The table came from immunoSEQ multiplex PCR; TCRdb's copy has only in-frame clones and leaves some out. The sample yields more than 15,000 clones, more than 60% seen once. The CDR3 length is 15 residues. Germline V lookup: CDR1 SGHRS, CDR2 YFSETQ. Trimming removed 4 bases from V and 3 bases from J, with 14 bases in between. The V and J genes are TRBV5-1 and TRBJ1-3; D not certain. The material was PBMCs, obtained in a trial of ipilimumab plus nivolumab as post-transplant consolidation. The receptor's source is a male donor with diffuse large B-cell lymphoma. CDR3 nucleotide sequence: TGCGCCAGCAGCCGGGCGGAGAGCAGTGGAAACACCATATATTTT. Its protein is CASSRAESSGNTIYF.